Below, 19 T cell receptor beta chains from the same sample are listed, as sequenced in a study of T cell repertoires in cytomegalovirus infection. TCRdb independently ran MiXCR on the reads; one entry per CDR3 protein. The sample holds fewer than 200,000 distinct CDR3 sequences, roughly a fifth seen once. The material sequenced was PBMCs. Receptor source: a human donor in good health (CMV status not recorded). Some clones in this sample may be carry-over from other donors' samples.

This clonotype was observed at least ten times. This chain joins TRBV11-3 and TRBJ2-1, with D unresolved. Germline CDR1 is SGHNT and CDR2 is YENEEA. This CDR3 has 16 residues. Trimming shortened V by 5 bases and J by 7 bases, and 21 bases separated the two germline ends. In DNA, the CDR3 is TGTGCCAGCAGCCAAGCCCCTGACCTGCCACCGAATGAGCAGTTCTTC. This translates into CASSQAPDLPPNEQFF.

This clonotype appeared many times. The chain combines TRBV7-2 with TRBJ2-2; D may be TRBD1 (5 bases). From germline, CDR1 is SGHTA and CDR2 FQGNSA. Trimming took 5 bases from V and 3 from J, leaving 16 bases between them. There are 16 residues in the CDR3. The CDR3 DNA sequence: TGTGCCAGCAGCCCTACCTGGGGCGCGGACACCGGGGAGCTGTTTTTT. Protein sequence: CASSPTWGADTGELFF. Together with reference TRBV7-2 and TRBJ2-2, the CDR3 gives the full variable domain: GAGVSQSPSNKVTEKGKDVELRCDPISGHTALYWYRQSLGQGLEFLIYFQGNSAPDKSGLPSDRFSAERTGGSVSTLTIQRTQQEDSAVYLCASSPTWGADTGELFFGEGSRLTVL.

This clonotype was seen a few times. This sequence joins TRBV6-1 and TRBJ1-5; TRBD1 agrees at 7 bases. The trim removed 10 bases at V and 2 bases at J, leaving 14 bases unmatched. The CDR3 runs to 16 residues. CDR1 is MNHNS, CDR2 SASEGT, per germline. This CDR3 reads CATSATGPWGNQPQHF. The CDR3 DNA is TGTGCCACCTCCGCGACAGGGCCCTGGGGCAATCAGCCCCAGCATTTT.

A few counts support this clonotype. The CDR3 sequence is CATGGPNTGELFF. The CDR3 coding sequence is TGTGCCACTGGCGGACCGAACACCGGGGAGCTGTTTTTT. V gene TRBV28 combines with J gene TRBJ2-2; D gene uncertain. Germline V CDR1 and CDR2: MDHEN, SYDVKM. V gave up 10 bases and J gave up 0 bases, with 9 bases separating them. The length of the CDR3 is 13 residues.

The chain links TRBV20-1 to TRBJ1-1; the D gene is possibly TRBD1 (5 bases). The V gene lost 0 bases and the J gene lost 11 bases, with 16 bases spanning the gap. The CDR3 sequence is 13 residues long. Per the germline V gene, CDR1 is DFQATT and CDR2 is SNEGSKA (reference sequence). The CDR3 DNA follows: TGCAGTGCTAGAGATTCAGGGAGGCCGGCGGCTTTCTTT. It encodes CSARDSGRPAAFF.

This clonotype appeared a few times. J is TRBJ2-6 and V is TRBV12-3 or TRBV12-4; the match to TRBD2 covers 7 bases. The CDR3 runs 17 residues. The V segment lost 1 base and the J segment 0 bases; nucleotides outside the gene matches: 3. This CDR3 is CASSLGGSLSGANVLTF. CDR3 sequence (DNA): TGTGCCAGCAGTTTAGGCGGGAGCCTCTCTGGGGCCAACGTCCTGACTTTC.

V gene TRBV20-1 combines with J gene TRBJ2-5; 11 bases fit TRBD1. Germline CDR1 DFQATT, CDR2 SNEGSKA (reference sequence). J gave up 5 bases and V 0 bases, and 11 bases lay outside the gene matches. The CDR3 loop spans 17 amino acids. CDR3 bases: TGCAGTGCTAGAGATCGTGAAGGGACAGGGGGGTTGGAGACCCAGTACTTC. It encodes CSARDREGTGGLETQYF.

The sample holds a few counts of this clonotype. The chain links TRBV11-2 to TRBJ2-7, with 10 bases lining up with TRBD1. CDR3 size: 15 residues. CDR1 is SGHAT, CDR2 FQNNGV, per germline. V was pared by 3 bases and J by 4 bases, with 6 bases of the junction left unmatched. Written as DNA, the CDR3 is TGTGCCAGCAGCTTGGGACAGGGGTCATGGTACGAGCAGTACTTC. Its translation: CASSLGQGSWYEQYF. Using reference TRBV11-2 and TRBJ2-7 for the parts outside the CDR3, the full variable domain is EAGVAQSPRYKIIEKRQSVAFWCNPISGHATLYWYQQILGQGPKLLIQFQNNGVVDDSQLPKDRFSAERLKGVDSTLKIQPAKLEDSAVYLCASSLGQGSWYEQYFGPGTRLTVT.

This clonotype is medium-sized by share. The chain uses TRBV7-2 and TRBJ1-2, with D perhaps TRBD1 (6 bases). Germline V gene lookup returns CDR1 SGHTA and CDR2 FQGNSA. The V gene lost 2 bases and the J gene lost 8 bases, with 15 bases spanning the gap. This CDR3 is 14 amino acids long. CDR3 residues: CASSLRGESYGYTF. The CDR3 DNA sequence: TGTGCCAGCAGCTTAAGGGGGGAATCATACGGCTACACCTTC.

This clonotype has a handful of counts. The chain combines TRBV20-1 with TRBJ2-1, with TRBD2 identical over 9 bases. In germline, CDR1 is DFQATT, CDR2 SNEGSKA (reference sequence). V lost 2 bases to trimming and J lost 7 bases; unmatched junction nucleotides: 9. There are 15 residues in the CDR3. The CDR3 sequence: CSARNGGGARNEQFF. CDR3 bases: TGCAGTGCTAGAAATGGCGGGGGGGCGAGGAATGAGCAGTTCTTC.

The chain is built from TRBV5-1 and TRBJ2-2; weak D call: TRBD1 (6 bases). There are 15 residues in the CDR3. V lost 2 bases and J lost 1, with 9 bases in between. CDR1 and CDR2 from the germline V gene are SGHRS and YFSETQ. For the CDR3, the DNA is TGCGCCAGCAGCTTTGGGACACTGAACACCGGGGAGCTGTTTTTT. Amino acids: CASSFGTLNTGELFF.

The gene calls are TRBV9 and TRBJ2-5, with a tentative D call TRBD1 (5 bases). The V and J ends lost 0 bases and 4 bases respectively, with 10 bases between them. CDR1 is SGDLS, CDR2 YYNGEE, per germline. There are 14 residues in the CDR3. CDR3: CASSVALDTETQYF. The CDR3 nucleotides are TGTGCCAGCAGCGTAGCACTGGACACAGAGACCCAGTACTTC.

The table lists this clonotype with a few counts. V usage is TRBV7-2 and J usage is TRBJ2-1, with TRBD2 matching over 10 bases. The CDR3 contains 19 residues. Germline assignment: CDR1 SGHTA and CDR2 FQGNSA. Germline trimming cut 5 bases from V and 4 bases from J; bases unmatched to any gene: 17. The CDR3 coding sequence is TGTGCCAGCAGCCGTCTGGGACAGTCCGTGACTAGCGGGTACAATGAGCAGTTCTTC. Translation gives CASSRLGQSVTSGYNEQFF. The full variable domain, its missing parts supplied by reference TRBV7-2 and TRBJ2-1, is GAGVSQSPSNKVTEKGKDVELRCDPISGHTALYWYRQSLGQGLEFLIYFQGNSAPDKSGLPSDRFSAERTGGSVSTLTIQRTQQEDSAVYLCASSRLGQSVTSGYNEQFFGPGTRLTVL.

The sample holds a few counts of this clonotype. The V and J genes are TRBV4-1 and TRBJ2-1; 7 bases are shared with TRBD1. The CDR3 runs 13 residues. Germline loops: CDR1 MGHRA, CDR2 YSYEKL. Trimming cost V 4 bases and J 8 bases; bases outside gene matches: 5. The CDR3 coding sequence is TGCGCCAGCAGCCGACAGGGTTGGTATGAGCAGTTCTTC. Its translation is CASSRQGWYEQFF.

There are many counts of this clonotype. V gene TRBV12-3 or TRBV12-4 combines with J gene TRBJ1-1; D is ambiguous. V lost 6 bases to trimming and J lost 2 bases, with 16 bases between them. This CDR3 contains 15 residues. The DNA of the CDR3 is TGTGCCAGCAGCCAATGGGTAGTCCAAAACACTGAAGCTTTCTTT. Its protein product is CASSQWVVQNTEAFF.

The chain joins TRBV18 to TRBJ1-4, with 12 bases aligning to TRBD1. This CDR3 contains 17 residues. Per the germline V gene, CDR1 is KGHSH and CDR2 is LQKENI. J gave up 10 bases and V 3 bases, and 12 bases lay outside the gene matches. This CDR3 is CASSPGQGADGGGKLFF. The CDR3 region has the DNA TGTGCCAGCTCACCGGGACAGGGGGCGGACGGTGGTGGAAAACTGTTTTTT.

The CDR3 region is CASSPRGGGYGELFF. The CDR3 DNA follows: TGCGCCAGCAGCCCGAGAGGAGGGGGGTACGGGGAGCTGTTTTTT. The rearrangement links TRBV10-1 to TRBJ2-2, with D perhaps assigned TRBD1 or TRBD2 (6 bases each). With 6 bases removed from V and 7 bases from J, the gap between germline ends came to 18 bases. The germline gives CDR1 WNHNN, CDR2 SYGVQD (reference sequence). The length of the CDR3 is 15 residues.

This clonotype has a count of ten or more. The gene calls are TRBV7-2 and TRBJ1-5; TRBD1 might be the D (6 bases). The CDR3 loop spans 15 amino acids. Trimming left V 2 bases short and J 7 bases short, with 15 bases between. Per the germline V gene, CDR1 is SGHTA and CDR2 is FQGNSA. In nucleotides, the CDR3 is TGTGCCAGCAGCTTACGAGTGGGGGCACGGCAGCCCCAGCATTTT. Amino acid sequence: CASSLRVGARQPQHF.

This clonotype was observed a handful of times. The J gene is TRBJ1-5, the V gene TRBV10-3; TRBD1 agrees at 12 bases. In germline, CDR1 is ENHRY, CDR2 SYGVKD. The CDR3 is made up of 16 amino acids. After removal of 3 bases from V and 6 bases from J, the junction contained 6 bases not matched to a gene. CDR3 nucleotide sequence: TGTGCCATCAGTGACCTGGGACAGGGGGCCGGTCAGCCCCAGCATTTT. Protein: CAISDLGQGAGQPQHF.